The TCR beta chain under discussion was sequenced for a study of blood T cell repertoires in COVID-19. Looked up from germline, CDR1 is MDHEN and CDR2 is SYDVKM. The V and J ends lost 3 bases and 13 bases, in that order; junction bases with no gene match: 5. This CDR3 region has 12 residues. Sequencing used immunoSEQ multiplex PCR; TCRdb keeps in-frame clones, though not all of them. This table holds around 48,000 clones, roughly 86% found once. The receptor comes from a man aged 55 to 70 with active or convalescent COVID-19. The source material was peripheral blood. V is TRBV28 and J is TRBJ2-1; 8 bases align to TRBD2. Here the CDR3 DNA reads TGTGCCAGCAGTTTTTTCGCGGGGGGTCAGTTCTTC. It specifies CASSFFAGGQFF.